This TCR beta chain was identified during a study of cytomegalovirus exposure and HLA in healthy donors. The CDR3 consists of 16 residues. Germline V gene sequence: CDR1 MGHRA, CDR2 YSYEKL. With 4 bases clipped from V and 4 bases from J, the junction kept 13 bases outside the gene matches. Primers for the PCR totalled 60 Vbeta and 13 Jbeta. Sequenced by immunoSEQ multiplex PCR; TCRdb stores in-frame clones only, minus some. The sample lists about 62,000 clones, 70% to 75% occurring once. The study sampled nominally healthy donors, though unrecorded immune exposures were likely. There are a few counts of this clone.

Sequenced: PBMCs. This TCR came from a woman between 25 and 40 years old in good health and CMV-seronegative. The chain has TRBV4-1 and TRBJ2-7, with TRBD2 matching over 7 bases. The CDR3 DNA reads TGCGCCAGCAGCCCGACGGGGGGTGGCTGGGAGTACGAGCAGTACGTC. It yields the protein CASSPTGGGWEYEQYV.